One sample yielded the 13 T cell receptor beta chains listed below, sequenced in a study of blood T cell repertoires in COVID-19. Sequenced by immunoSEQ multiplex PCR; TCRdb stores in-frame clones only, minus some. The repertoire holds fewer than 200,000 clones, with about nine tenths as singletons. Sequenced input: peripheral blood. These receptors originate from a man between 18 and 29 years old who had recovered from COVID-19.

The sample holds one count of this clone. The V call is TRBV7-9, the J call TRBJ1-2; tentatively, D is TRBD1 (5 bases). CDR3 length: 12 amino acids. The ends were cut back, 5 bases at V and 6 bases at J, with 10 bases in the middle. Per the germline V gene, CDR1 is SEHNR and CDR2 is FQNEAQ (reference sequence). CDR3 sequence (DNA): TGTGCCAGCAGCCTTTTAGGGGATGGCTACACCTTC. This encodes CASSLLGDGYTF.

The gene calls are TRBV28 and TRBJ2-4, with D uncertain. Germline CDR1 is MDHEN and CDR2 is SYDVKM. Trimming removed 5 bases at V and 0 bases at J, with 14 bases between. The CDR3 contains 16 residues. The CDR3 DNA reads TGTGCCAGCAGTCAGACTGATATTCTAGCCAAAAACATTCAGTACTTC. Translation gives CASSQTDILAKNIQYF.

This clone occurred a few times. The rearrangement joins TRBV6-5 to TRBJ2-7, with D hard to call. The CDR3 covers 15 residues. CDR1 and CDR2 from the germline V gene are MNHEY and SVGAGI. With 4 bases removed from V and 0 bases from J, the gap between germline ends came to 13 bases. The CDR3 coding sequence is TGTGCCAGCAGTTCCCGACGGTGGAGCTCCTACGAGCAGTACTTC. This gives the protein CASSSRRWSSYEQYF.

This chain connects TRBV11-2 to TRBJ2-4, with 10 bases that match TRBD1. The germline V gene has CDR1 SGHAT and CDR2 FQNNGV. With V trimmed by 3 bases and J by 9 bases, 5 bases remained unmatched. CDR3 length equals 14 residues. The CDR3, as DNA: TGTGCCAGCAGCTTCCGGGACAGGGGCGGCATTCAGTACTTC. Its translation is CASSFRDRGGIQYF.

As regards this clone: The sample carries other DNA sequences with the same CDR3. The V gene is TRBV2, the J gene TRBJ1-1; perhaps TRBD1 as D (5 bases). V was shortened by 2 bases and J by 2 bases, with 9 bases between the two germline ends. Per the germline V gene, CDR1 is SNHLY and CDR2 is FYNNEI. The CDR3 is 14 amino acids. CDR3 sequence: CASSERRGNTEAFF. The CDR3 region has the DNA TGTGCCAGCAGTGAAAGAAGGGGCAACACTGAAGCTTTCTTT.

The rearrangement uses TRBV4-2 and TRBJ1-4, with 9 nucleotides matching TRBD1. V lost 0 bases, J lost 8 bases, and 7 bases stayed unmatched. The CDR3 spans 16 residues. Germline-derived CDR1 and CDR2 are LGHNA and YNFKEQ. Here the CDR3 reads CASSQDGGQGGEKLFF. The CDR3 DNA sequence: TGTGCCAGCAGCCAAGATGGGGGACAGGGTGGGGAAAAACTGTTTTTT.

This sequence joins TRBV7-2 and TRBJ1-6; 7 bases map to TRBD1. V lost 4 bases and J lost 7; bases outside the gene matches: 7. In germline, CDR1 is SGHTA, CDR2 FQGNSA. The CDR3 totals 15 residues. The CDR3 reads CASSSDRAVNSPLHF. The CDR3 nucleotides read TGTGCCAGCAGCTCCGACAGGGCCGTAAATTCACCCCTCCACTTT.

The chain links TRBV6-5 to TRBJ1-2; D perhaps matches TRBD1 (5 bases). V was shortened by 10 bases and J by 6 bases, with 15 bases between the two germline ends. Germline V gene lookup returns CDR1 MNHEY and CDR2 SVGAGI. This CDR3 is 12 amino acids long. The CDR3 nucleotides read TGTGCCACCTTGGACAAATTTCATGGCTACACCTTC. Its translation is CATLDKFHGYTF.

CDR3 coding DNA: TGTGCCAGCAGCTTGACTAGCGGACCGGGGAATGAGCAGTTCTTC. It encodes CASSLTSGPGNEQFF. J is TRBJ2-1 and V is TRBV7-3; 9 positions agree with TRBD2. This CDR3 region has 15 residues. J lost 7 bases, V lost 3 bases, and 7 bases had no gene match. Germline V gene lookup returns CDR1 SGHTA and CDR2 FQGTGA. Full variable domain (rest looked up from reference TRBV7-3 and TRBJ2-1): GAGVSQTPSNKVTEKGKYVELRCDPISGHTALYWYRQSLGQGPEFLIYFQGTGAADDSGLPNDRFFAVRPEGSVSTLKIQRTERGDSAVYLCASSLTSGPGNEQFFGPGTRLTVL.

The rearrangement links TRBV11-1 to TRBJ2-1; no definite D call. CDR1 SGHAT and CDR2 FQDESV come from the germline V gene (reference sequence). CDR3 size: 12 residues. Between the trimmed V and J ends, which lost 5 bases and 12 bases, there was a span of 14 bases. The CDR3 sequence is CASSTQANRQFF. DNA of the CDR3: TGTGCCAGCAGCACTCAAGCGAATAGGCAGTTCTTC.

The V call is TRBV9, the J call TRBJ2-5; TRBD2 aligns across 7 bases. V lost 4 bases, J lost 5 bases, and 11 bases stayed unmatched. The CDR3 sequence is 15 residues long. The V gene's germline CDR1 is SGDLS and CDR2 YYNGEE. CDR3 sequence: CASSLGAAGRETQYF. The CDR3, as DNA: TGTGCCAGCAGCCTGGGAGCGGCCGGGAGGGAGACCCAGTACTTC.

This rearrangement joins TRBV7-8 to TRBJ1-2; unclear D gene. The germline gives CDR1 SGHVS, CDR2 FQNEAQ. V was shortened by 3 bases and J by 3 bases, with 11 bases between the two germline ends. This CDR3 is 14 amino acids long. CDR3 nucleotide sequence: TGTGCCAGCAGCTTTGGCGGAAAGCACTATGGCTACACCTTC. Its translation: CASSFGGKHYGYTF.

The genes are TRBV19 and TRBJ2-7; 9 bases line up with TRBD2. Germline CDR1 and CDR2: LNHDA and SQIVND (reference sequence). V lost 3 bases to trimming and J lost 0 bases; unmatched junction nucleotides: 0. The CDR3 loop spans 14 amino acids. DNA for the CDR3: TGTGCCAGTAGTATGACTAGCGGCTCCTACGAGCAGTACTTC. This gives the protein CASSMTSGSYEQYF.